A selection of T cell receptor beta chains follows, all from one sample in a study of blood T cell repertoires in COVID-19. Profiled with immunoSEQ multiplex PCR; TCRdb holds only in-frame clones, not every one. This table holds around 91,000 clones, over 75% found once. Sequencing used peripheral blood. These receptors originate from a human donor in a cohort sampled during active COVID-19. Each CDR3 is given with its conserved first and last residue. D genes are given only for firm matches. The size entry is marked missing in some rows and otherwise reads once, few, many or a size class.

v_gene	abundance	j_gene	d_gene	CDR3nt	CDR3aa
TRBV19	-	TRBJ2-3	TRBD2	TGTGCCAGTAGTACACTAGCGGGGGGAACAGATACGCAGTATTTT	CASSTLAGGTDTQYF
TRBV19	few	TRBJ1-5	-	TGTGCCAGTAGTTATTTGGACATGCCCCAGCATTTT	CASSYLDMPQHF
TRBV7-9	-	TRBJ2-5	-	TGTGCCAGCCGCGGCCTTCCACAAGAGACCCAGTACTTC	CASRGLPQETQYF
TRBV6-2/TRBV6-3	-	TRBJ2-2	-	TGTGCCAGCAGTTACTCCGGGACTTTAAACACCGGGGAGCTGTTTTTT	CASSYSGTLNTGELFF
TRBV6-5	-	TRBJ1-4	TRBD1	TGTGCCAGCAGCGGACAGGTGGAGGATGAAAAACTGTTTTTT	CASSGQVEDEKLFF
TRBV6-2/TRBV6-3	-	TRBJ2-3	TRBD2	TGTGCCAGCAGTCCGACTAGCGGGAGAGCAGATACGCAGTATTTT	CASSPTSGRADTQYF
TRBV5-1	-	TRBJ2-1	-	TGCGCCAGCAGCTTGACCGTGGGGGGAAATGAGCAGTTCTTC	CASSLTVGGNEQFF
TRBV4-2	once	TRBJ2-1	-	TGTGCCAGCAGCGAGAGTAGCGATGAGCAGTTCTTC	CASSESSDEQFF
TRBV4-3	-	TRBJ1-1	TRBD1	TGCGCCAGCAGCCAAGATTCCACTCCAGGGGGCACTGAAGCTTTCTTT	CASSQDSTPGGTEAFF
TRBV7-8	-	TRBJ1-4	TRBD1	TGTGCCAGCAGCCCTTTCACAGGGGACGCAACTAATGAAAAACTGTTTTTT	CASSPFTGDATNEKLFF
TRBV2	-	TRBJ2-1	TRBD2	TGTGCCAGCAGATGGACTAGCTCCTACAATGAGCAGTTCTTC	CASRWTSSYNEQFF
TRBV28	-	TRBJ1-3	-	TGTGCCAGCAGTTTATTTTTGACAGCGTCCGGAAACACCATATATTTT	CASSLFLTASGNTIYF
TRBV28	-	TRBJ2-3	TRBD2	TGTGCCAGCAGTTTACCGGGAGGTGTAGATACGCAGTATTTT	CASSLPGGVDTQYF
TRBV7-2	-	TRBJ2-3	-	TGTGCCAGCAGCTTAAGGTGGGAGAGCGGCACACCAGATACGCAGTATTTT	CASSLRWESGTPDTQYF
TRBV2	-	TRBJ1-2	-	TGTGCCAGCAGTTTGAGGCCGGGCACCTTC	CASSLRPGTF
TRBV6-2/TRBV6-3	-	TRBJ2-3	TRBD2	TGTGCCAGCAGTTCTACCAAACTAGCGGGAGTCGCAGATACGCAGTATTTT	CASSSTKLAGVADTQYF
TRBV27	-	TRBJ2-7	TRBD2	TGTGCCAGCAGTGAAAGGCTAGCGGGGGACGAGCAGTACTTC	CASSERLAGDEQYF
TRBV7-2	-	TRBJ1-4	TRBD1	TGTGCCAGCAGCTTAGTGGGGACAGGGAATGAAAAACTGTTTTTT	CASSLVGTGNEKLFF
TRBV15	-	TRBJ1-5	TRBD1	TGTGCCACCAGCAGAGAAGGCTGGGGACAGCCTTATAGCAATCAGCCCCAGCATTTT	CATSREGWGQPYSNQPQHF
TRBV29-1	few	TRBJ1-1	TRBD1	TGCTCGGACAGGGAAGCTTTCTTT	CSDREAFF
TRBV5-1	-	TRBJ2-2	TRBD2	TGCGCCAGCAGCTTCCCCCTAGCGGGGGGGAACACCGGGGAGCTGTTTTTT	CASSFPLAGGNTGELFF
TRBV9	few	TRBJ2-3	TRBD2	TGTGCCAGCAGCATCCACGGGACTAGCGCTACAGATACGCAGTATTTT	CASSIHGTSATDTQYF
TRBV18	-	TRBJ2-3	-	TGTGCCAGCTCACCACCCCTGGGAGACACAGATACGCAGTATTTT	CASSPPLGDTDTQYF
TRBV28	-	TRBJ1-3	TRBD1	TGTGCCAGCAGGGGGGGACCGGGACAGGGTGACACCATATATTTT	CASRGGPGQGDTIYF
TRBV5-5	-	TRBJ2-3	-	TGTGCCAGCACCCCCGGAGATACGCAGTATTTT	CASTPGDTQYF
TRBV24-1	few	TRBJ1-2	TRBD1	TGTGCCACCAGTGACACGACAGGGGGCATCTGGTATGGCTACACCTTC	CATSDTTGGIWYGYTF
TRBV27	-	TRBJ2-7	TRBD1	TGTGCCAGCGGACGTGACAGGGGACTGCAGTACTTC	CASGRDRGLQYF
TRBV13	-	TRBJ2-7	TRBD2	TGTGCCAGCAGCCTAACCCGCCGGACTAGCGGATTTGAGCCCTACGAGCAGTACTTC	CASSLTRRTSGFEPYEQYF
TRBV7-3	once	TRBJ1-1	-	TGTGCCAGCAGCGTCCCGGGACTGATGAACACTGAAGCTTTCTTT	CASSVPGLMNTEAFF
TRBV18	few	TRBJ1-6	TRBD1	TGTGCCAGCTCACTTGGGACAGGAGAGAATTCACCCCTCCACTTT	CASSLGTGENSPLHF
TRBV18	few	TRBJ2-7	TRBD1	TGTGCCAGCTCACCGTCGACAGGGGCCACCTACGAGCAGTACTTC	CASSPSTGATYEQYF
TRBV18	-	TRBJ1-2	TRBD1	TGTGCCAGCTCAGCGACAGGGGAGTATTATGGCTACACCTTC	CASSATGEYYGYTF
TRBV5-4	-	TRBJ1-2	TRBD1	TGTGCCAGCAGCGCCGAACCGGGACAGGGCGGTGGCTACACCTTC	CASSAEPGQGGGYTF
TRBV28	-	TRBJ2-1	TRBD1	TGTGCCAGCAGTTTACCGGGGACAGGGATCAATGAGCAGTTCTTC	CASSLPGTGINEQFF
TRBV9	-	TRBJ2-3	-	TGTGCCAGCAGCGTTAGGGGACACCGCACAGATACGCAGTATTTT	CASSVRGHRTDTQYF
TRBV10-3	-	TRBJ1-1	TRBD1	TGTGCCGCCCGGACAGGGAACACTGAAGCTTTCTTT	CAARTGNTEAFF
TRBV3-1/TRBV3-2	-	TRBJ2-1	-	TGTGCCAGCAGCCAAGAAATTCCAGCGGACCCTTACAATGAGCAGTTCTTC	CASSQEIPADPYNEQFF
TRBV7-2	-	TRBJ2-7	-	TGTGCCAGCAGCCGGGTCGTGGGACTCCCTTACGAGCAGTACTTC	CASSRVVGLPYEQYF
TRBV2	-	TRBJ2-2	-	TGTGCCAGCAGTTGGGACATCACCGGGGAGCTGTTTTTT	CASSWDITGELFF
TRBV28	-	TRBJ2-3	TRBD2	TGTGCCAGCAGTTTCCTAGCGGGGACAGATACGCAGTATTTT	CASSFLAGTDTQYF
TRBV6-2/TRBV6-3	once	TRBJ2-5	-	TGTGCCAGCAGCCCCTATAGTGCCGGGGAAGAGACCCAGTACTTC	CASSPYSAGEETQYF
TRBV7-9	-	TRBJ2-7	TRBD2	TGTGCCAGCAGCTATAGCGGGGGAACCTACGAGCAGTACTTC	CASSYSGGTYEQYF
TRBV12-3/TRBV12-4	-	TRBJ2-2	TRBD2	TGTGCCAGCAGTTCAAGAGCGGGGGGGGAGCTGTTTTTT	CASSSRAGGELFF
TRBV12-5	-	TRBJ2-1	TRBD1	TGTGCTAGTGGTTGGACAGGATACAATGAGCAGTTCTTC	CASGWTGYNEQFF
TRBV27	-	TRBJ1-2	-	TGTGCCAGCAGGGTACAGGGATCTAGGTATGGCTACACCTTC	CASRVQGSRYGYTF
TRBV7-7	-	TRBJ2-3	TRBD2	TGTGCTAGCAGCCCACTACTAGCGGGGGTCTCAGATACGCAGTATTTT	CASSPLLAGVSDTQYF
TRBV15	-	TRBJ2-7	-	TGTGCCACCAGCTCCGGGCCAGGGGCCTTCTACGAGCAGTACTTC	CATSSGPGAFYEQYF
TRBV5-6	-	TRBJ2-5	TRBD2	TGTGCCAGCAGGCGGGAGTCCCTCCAAGAGACCCAGTACTTC	CASRRESLQETQYF
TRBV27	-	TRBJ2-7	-	TGTGCCAGCAGTTCACTCCCGCCACAGTGGGTAAAGCAGTACTTC	CASSSLPPQWVKQYF
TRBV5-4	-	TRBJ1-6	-	TGTGCCAGCAGCCAACTTGGGAGCCAAGGGCACTCACCCCTCCACTTT	CASSQLGSQGHSPLHF
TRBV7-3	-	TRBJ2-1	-	TGTGCCAGCAGCCCCCGTAGGGGGGGTGAGCAGTTCTTC	CASSPRRGGEQFF
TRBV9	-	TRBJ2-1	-	TGTGCCAGCAGCGTAGATGAAGGGGGTCTATACAATGAGCAGTTCTTC	CASSVDEGGLYNEQFF
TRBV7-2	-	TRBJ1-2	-	TGTGCCAGCAGCTTCTTCAGCTATGGCTACACCTTC	CASSFFSYGYTF
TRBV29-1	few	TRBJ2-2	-	TGCAGCGTTGAAGGTTCGACCGGGGAGCTGTTTTTT	CSVEGSTGELFF
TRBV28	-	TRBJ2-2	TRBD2	TGTGCCAGCAGTGCCCCCCCTAGCGGGAGTTGGCGGGCCGGGGAGCTGTTTTTT	CASSAPPSGSWRAGELFF